The 30 T cell receptor beta chains reported below all come from one sample, sequenced in a study of cytomegalovirus exposure and HLA in healthy donors (dated by TCRdb to 2016 to 2017). Libraries were constructed by the immunoSEQ multiplex PCR assay. A mixture of 60 forward primers for TCR Vbeta segments and 13 reverse primers for TCR Jbeta segments was used in the multiplex PCR. TCRdb stores this immuneACCESS table with in-frame sequences only. Part of the clones is absent; in the studies checked, under half of the shortfall reflects unresolved V genes, and no reason is known for the rest. The sample contains more than 95,000 clones, 75% to 90% of them found a single time. Of the sample, 20% falls within the top ten clones. The sequenced material came from PBMCs. Source of these receptors: a young man in good health and CMV-seropositive.

This clone was picked up one time. This sequence joins TRBV6-1 and TRBJ1-4, with a weak D call TRBD1 (6 bases). V was clipped by 10 bases and J by 1 base, with 10 bases between them. The CDR3 length is 13 residues. The germline V gene has CDR1 MNHNS and CDR2 SASEGT. CDR3 amino acids: CATGGRTNEKLFF. CDR3 sequence (DNA): TGTGCCACGGGGGGCCGAACTAATGAAAAACTGTTTTTT.

V usage is TRBV7-6 and J usage is TRBJ2-1, with D perhaps TRBD2 (5 bases). Germline loops: CDR1 SGHVS, CDR2 FNYEAQ. There are 15 residues in the CDR3. V was pared by 5 bases and J by 2 bases, with 13 bases between. In DNA, the CDR3 is TGTGCCAGCAGCCTTCTAAGGGAGACCTACAATGAGCAGTTCTTC. Protein: CASSLLRETYNEQFF. The entire variable domain, with the rest obtained from reference TRBV7-6 and TRBJ2-1, is as follows: GAGVSQSPRYKVTKRGQDVALRCDPISGHVSLYWYRQALGQGPEFLTYFNYEAQQDKSGLPNDRFSAERPEGSISTLTIQRTEQRDSAMYRCASSLLRETYNEQFFGPGTRLTVL.

The CDR3 region has the DNA TGCGCCAGCAGCCCCGGCCGGGGGGCCGACACTGAAGCTTTCTTT. Amino acid sequence: CASSPGRGADTEAFF. V usage is TRBV5-1 and J usage is TRBJ1-1; weak D call: TRBD1 (6 bases). This CDR3 region has 15 residues. With 4 bases removed from V and 3 bases from J, the gap between germline ends came to 16 bases. Germline CDR1 and CDR2: SGHRS and YFSETQ.

The rearrangement joins TRBV11-2 to TRBJ2-3; weak D call: TRBD2 (5 bases). CDR1 is SGHAT and CDR2 is FQNNGV in the germline V gene. The V and J ends lost 2 bases and 4 bases respectively, with 7 bases between them. The CDR3 runs 13 residues. The CDR3 nucleotides are TGTGCCAGCAGCTTATTTAGCGCAGATACGCAGTATTTT. Protein product: CASSLFSADTQYF.

V gene TRBV28 combines with J gene TRBJ2-1; 10 bases are shared with TRBD2. Trimming cost V 4 bases and J 1 base; bases outside gene matches: 7. Germline loops: CDR1 MDHEN, CDR2 SYDVKM. This CDR3 has 17 residues. The CDR3 loop is CASSSLSGGVSYNEQFF. CDR3 nucleotide sequence: TGTGCCAGCAGTTCCCTCAGCGGGGGGGTTTCCTACAATGAGCAGTTCTTC.

V is TRBV6-5 and J is TRBJ2-5; 10 nucleotides agree with TRBD1. TRBJ2-7 matches the DNA end more closely, so the J call is doubtful. The CDR3 covers 15 residues. Germline CDR1 MNHEY, CDR2 SVGAGI. In nucleotides, the CDR3 is TGTGCCAGCAGTTCGCCGGGACAGGGGACGTACGAGCAGTACTTC. Residues: CASSSPGQGTYEQYF.

The chain couples TRBV30 to TRBJ2-1, with D perhaps matching TRBD2 (5 bases). The CDR3 has 10 amino acids. Trimming left V 7 bases short and J 9 bases short, with 10 bases between. Per germline, CDR1 GTSNPN and CDR2 SVGIG (reference sequence). The CDR3 nucleotides are TGTGCCTTAGACTATGGTGAGCAGTTCTTC. Its translation: CALDYGEQFF. The full variable domain, in which reference TRBV30 and TRBJ2-1 provide the parts outside the CDR3, is SQTIHQWPATLVQPVGSPLSLECTVEGTSNPNLYWYRQAAGRGLQLLFYSVGIGQISSEVPQNLSASRPQDRQFILSSKKLLLSDSGFYLCALDYGEQFFGPGTRLTVL.

This clone was observed a single time. The rearrangement links TRBV6-5 to TRBJ1-2; TRBD1 might be the D (5 bases). The CDR3 has 12 amino acids. The V gene lost 2 bases and the J gene lost 6 bases, with 7 bases spanning the gap. The germline CDR1 and CDR2 sequences are MNHEY and SVGAGI. The CDR3 sequence is CASSYTGDGYTF. The CDR3 nucleotides read TGTGCCAGCAGTTACACAGGAGATGGCTACACCTTC.

This chain connects TRBV28 to TRBJ2-7; D may be TRBD2 (6 bases). Trimming pared 6 bases from V and 7 bases from J, leaving 22 bases between. Germline V gene sequence: CDR1 MDHEN, CDR2 SYDVKM. The length of the CDR3 is 15 residues. In DNA, the CDR3 is TGTGCCAGCAGAGGTACTAGCCCCCTAACGGGAGAGCAGTACTTC. Translated: CASRGTSPLTGEQYF.

The chain couples TRBV30 to TRBJ2-5; a possible D gene is TRBD1 (5 bases). CDR1 is GTSNPN and CDR2 is SVGIG in the germline V gene (reference sequence). Trimming took off 4 bases at V and 5 bases at J, with 20 bases between the two ends. The CDR3 consists of 15 residues. The CDR3 spells CAWTPRTYHEETQYF. The CDR3 DNA follows: TGTGCCTGGACCCCCCGGACATACCATGAGGAGACCCAGTACTTC.

In this sample, this clone turned up a few times. The chain's CDR3 is CASSQDVLAGYEQFF. The DNA of the CDR3 is TGTGCCAGCAGCCAAGATGTACTAGCGGGGTATGAGCAGTTCTTC. The V gene is TRBV4-2, the J gene TRBJ2-1; 10 bases match TRBD2. The CDR3 consists of 15 residues. Germline CDR1 and CDR2: LGHNA and YNFKEQ. J lost 8 bases, V lost 0 bases, and 4 bases had no gene match.

The rearrangement uses TRBV27 and TRBJ2-2; D remains unclear. The CDR3 is made up of 14 amino acids. CDR1 and CDR2 from the germline V gene are MNHEY and SMNVEV (reference sequence). Trimming shortened V by 5 bases and J by 4 bases, and 11 bases separated the two germline ends. The DNA for the CDR3 is TGTGCCAGCAGTCCCCAACAGAGCACCGGGGAGCTGTTTTTT. It yields the protein CASSPQQSTGELFF.

This chain links TRBV29-1 with TRBJ1-2, with 9 nucleotides matching TRBD1. The CDR3 is 13 amino acids. J lost 5 bases, V lost 4 bases, and 5 bases had no gene match. Per germline, CDR1 SQVTM and CDR2 ANQGSEA. CDR3: CSVGTGGSYGYTF. In nucleotides, the CDR3 is TGCAGCGTTGGAACAGGGGGCTCGTATGGCTACACCTTC.

The chain combines TRBV2 with TRBJ2-5; D is perhaps TRBD1 (5 bases). The end of the DNA aligns better with TRBJ2-7, so the J call may be wrong. Germline V gene lookup returns CDR1 SNHLY and CDR2 FYNNEI. The CDR3 spans 12 residues. This CDR3 reads CASSRATYEQYF. The CDR3 DNA sequence: TGTGCCAGCAGCAGGGCTACCTACGAGCAGTACTTC.

The chain employs TRBV2 and TRBJ2-2, with 8 bases matching TRBD1. The V gene end was trimmed by 7 bases and the J gene end by 7 bases; junction bases not matched to a gene: 11. Per the germline V gene, CDR1 is SNHLY and CDR2 is FYNNEI. The CDR3 runs to 15 residues. Here the CDR3 reads CASTGTGVGGGELFF. CDR3 coding DNA: TGTGCCAGCACCGGGACAGGAGTCGGTGGCGGGGAGCTGTTTTTT.

DNA for the CDR3: TGTGCCTCGAACGCTCAGCTACGCAGGGGAAGCACTGAAGCTTTCTTT. It translates to CASNAQLRRGSTEAFF. V gene TRBV2 combines with J gene TRBJ1-1, with D perhaps matching TRBD1 (6 bases). Germline assignment: CDR1 SNHLY and CDR2 FYNNEI. Trimming shortened V by 11 bases and J by 4 bases, and 26 bases separated the two germline ends. The length of the CDR3 is 16 residues.

The rearrangement uses TRBV6-5 and TRBJ1-2, with 7 positions matching TRBD1. CDR3 size: 12 residues. CDR1 and CDR2 from the germline V gene are MNHEY and SVGAGI. Trimming took 2 bases from V and 9 from J; bases not matched to a gene: 3. The CDR3 coding sequence is TGTGCCAGCAGTTACCCCAGGGGGAGCTACACCTTC. This codes for CASSYPRGSYTF.

The chain employs TRBV11-2 and TRBJ1-2; perhaps TRBD1 as D (6 bases). The CDR3 contains 14 residues. Trimming took 5 bases from V and 5 from J, leaving 15 bases between them. Germline assignment: CDR1 SGHAT and CDR2 FQNNGV. The CDR3 nucleotides read TGTGCCAGCAGCCCTTTCACAGGGAGTTATGGCTACACCTTC. Protein: CASSPFTGSYGYTF.

The chain recombines TRBV10-3 with TRBJ2-5, with D perhaps matching TRBD1 (5 bases). The J call may not be correct, given that the DNA end is closer to TRBJ2-7. This CDR3 is 15 amino acids long. Germline V gene data show CDR1 as ENHRY and CDR2 as SYGVKD. CDR3 nucleotide sequence: TGTGCCATCAGTGAGTCGACAGTTACACTCTACGAGCAGTACTTC. Its protein is CAISESTVTLYEQYF.

The gene calls are TRBV6-1 and TRBJ2-7, with D tentatively TRBD1 (6 bases). The germline CDR1 and CDR2 sequences are MNHNS and SASEGT. Trimming left V 8 bases short and J 0 bases short, with 11 bases between. The CDR3 is 13 amino acids. The CDR3 is CASADSNSYEQYF. CDR3 nucleotide sequence: TGTGCCAGCGCGGACAGCAACTCCTACGAGCAGTACTTC.

V gene TRBV7-6 combines with J gene TRBJ1-1, with 7 bases lining up with TRBD1. With V trimmed by 5 bases and J by 7 bases, 10 bases remained unmatched. The CDR3 loop spans 14 amino acids. Germline lookup yields CDR1 SGHVS and CDR2 FNYEAQ. The CDR3 is CASSPPGQYFEAFF. The CDR3 coding sequence is TGTGCCAGCAGCCCTCCGGGACAGTACTTTGAAGCTTTCTTT.

Here the CDR3 DNA reads TGTGCCAGCAGGGCGGGACTAGCGGGGAGCACAGATACGCAGTATTTT. It codes for CASRAGLAGSTDTQYF. V is TRBV5-4 and J is TRBJ2-3; TRBD2 aligns across 13 bases. V was clipped by 5 bases and J by 0 bases; unmatched bases: 3. The CDR3 has 16 residues. Looked up from germline, CDR1 is SGHNT and CDR2 is YYREEE (reference sequence).

V is TRBV11-2 and J is TRBJ2-4, with D tentatively TRBD2 (6 bases). Between the trimmed V and J ends, which lost 1 base and 9 bases, there was a span of 7 bases. Germline loops: CDR1 SGHAT, CDR2 FQNNGV. There are 12 residues in the CDR3. CDR3 protein: CASSLGGVIQYF. The CDR3 nucleotides are TGTGCCAGCAGCTTAGGGGGGGTCATTCAGTACTTC.

This clone was detected only a few times. The V and J genes are TRBV11-1 and TRBJ1-2; D perhaps matches TRBD1 (6 bases). Germline V gene lookup returns CDR1 SGHAT and CDR2 FQDESV (reference sequence). The V and J ends lost 1 base and 8 bases respectively, with 14 bases between them. This CDR3 comprises 14 residues. The CDR3 DNA is TGTGCCAGCAGCTTAGATGGGACAATGGGAGGCTACACCTTC. It yields the protein CASSLDGTMGGYTF. Full variable domain (remainder filled in from reference TRBV11-1 and TRBJ1-2): EAEVAQSPRYKITEKSQAVAFWCDPISGHATLYWYRQILGQGPELLVQFQDESVVDDSQLPKDRFSAERLKGVDSTLKIQPAELGDSAMYLCASSLDGTMGGYTFGSGTRLTVV.

This clone was recorded once. The chain combines TRBV7-3 with TRBJ2-7; D possibly corresponds to TRBD2 (7 bases). Germline lookup yields CDR1 SGHTA and CDR2 FQGTGA. Trimming removed 6 bases at V and 5 bases at J, with 14 bases between. CDR3 length equals 13 residues. CDR3 amino acids: CASSPAGADEQYF. CDR3 sequence (DNA): TGTGCCAGCAGTCCCGCGGGGGCCGACGAGCAGTACTTC. Using reference TRBV7-3 and TRBJ2-7 for the parts outside the CDR3, the full variable domain is GAGVSQTPSNKVTEKGKYVELRCDPISGHTALYWYRQSLGQGPEFLIYFQGTGAADDSGLPNDRFFAVRPEGSVSTLKIQRTERGDSAVYLCASSPAGADEQYFGPGTRLTVT.

The chain couples TRBV5-6 to TRBJ2-7; D unclear. The V gene lost 1 base and the J gene lost 6 bases, with 11 bases spanning the gap. CDR1 and CDR2 from the germline V gene are SGHDT and YYEEEE. CDR3 length equals 13 residues. The CDR3 region is CASSLIWPPEQYF. CDR3 sequence (DNA): TGTGCCAGCAGCTTGATATGGCCCCCCGAGCAGTACTTC.

This rearrangement joins TRBV14 to TRBJ1-3; D gene uncertain. Germline V gene data show CDR1 as SGHDN and CDR2 as FVKESK. This CDR3 is built from 13 residues. V gave up 5 bases and J gave up 0 bases, with 5 bases separating them. CDR3 protein: CASSEFSGNTIYF. The CDR3 DNA reads TGTGCCAGCAGCGAGTTCTCTGGAAACACCATATATTTT. The entire variable domain, with the rest obtained from reference TRBV14 and TRBJ1-3, is as follows: EAGVTQFPSHSVIEKGQTVTLRCDPISGHDNLYWYRRVMGKEIKFLLHFVKESKQDESGMPNNRFLAERTGGTYSTLKVQPAELEDSGVYFCASSEFSGNTIYFGEGSWLTVV.

The V and J genes are TRBV7-2 and TRBJ1-2, with 7 bases that match TRBD1. CDR1 and CDR2 (germline): SGHTA, FQGNSA. V trimming: 5 bases; J trimming: 5 bases; junction bases outside the gene matches: 17. This CDR3 is 17 amino acids long. The CDR3 sequence: CASSPRQGQRQWYGYTF. Written as DNA, the CDR3 is TGTGCCAGCAGCCCCCGACAGGGACAAAGGCAGTGGTATGGCTACACCTTC.

The sample holds a few counts of this clone. The V and J genes are TRBV4-1 and TRBJ2-7, with D perhaps matching TRBD2 (5 bases). Germline CDR1 and CDR2: MGHRA and YSYEKL. This CDR3 has 12 amino acids. V was shortened by 0 bases and J by 6 bases, with 6 bases between the two germline ends. The CDR3 bases are TGCGCCAGCAGCCAAGAACGGGGCGAGCAGTACTTC. Translated, it gives CASSQERGEQYF.

The rearrangement uses TRBV28 and TRBJ1-2, with a tentative D call TRBD1 (6 bases). There are 13 residues in the CDR3. Trimming removed 3 bases from V and 6 bases from J, with 11 bases in between. Looked up from germline, CDR1 is MDHEN and CDR2 is SYDVKM. The CDR3 DNA reads as TGTGCCAGCAGTTTGAGGGGGACGGATGGCTACACCTTC. Translating it yields CASSLRGTDGYTF.